The entry below describes one TCR beta chain. Its antigen is still unknown. No clone much larger than this one lies a single base away; base qualities are absent. TCRbeta CDR3 regions were amplified from genomic DNA using the immunoSEQ Assay, a bias-controlled multiplex PCR. As for how the authors treated the data: The number of nucleated cells in each sample was estimated by amplification of reference gene primers within the assay. To quantify the absolute abundance of each unique TCRbeta CDR3 rearrangement, sequence reads were collapsed and filtered. For each sample, productive Simpson clonality was calculated as the square root of Simpson's diversity index across productive rearrangements. Sourced from immuneACCESS, this table was stored by TCRdb with only in-frame sequences that have V and J called. A share of the clones is absent; for the studies checked, an unresolved V gene accounts for under half, and the remainder has no known explanation. Clone size and the V and J calls come from that table; the DNA yielded D and trimming. The sample table holds under 200,000 clones, of which 82% were seen once. In total, the top ten clones hold roughly 18% of the sample.

From a lookup of the germline V gene, CDR1 and CDR2 are KGHDR and SFDVKD. Germline trimming amounts to 5 bases on V and 4 bases on J, with 6 as the count of junction bases outside the gene matches. The CDR3 contains 15 residues, cysteine and phenylalanine counted. Kept here is only the CDR3 DNA, which spans 45 bases and is read in frame from base 1. In the prospective study, participants were roughly 18 to 100 years old, resided in fewer than 25 geographic areas of the United States, and were enrolled through a virtual design. To assign participants to cohorts, the prospective study relied on clinical history that participants themselves reported in a screening survey and a study questionnaire. ImmuneRACE Cohort 3 recovered participants were defined by two consecutive negative NP/OP PCR tests, healthcare professional clearance, or symptom resolution. In the prospective study, whole blood, serum and a nasopharyngeal or oropharyngeal swab were collected from each participant by mobile phlebotomists. Participants in the prospective study had the option to provide additional blood draws and questionnaires over a roughly 2-month period. Blood samples from the prospective study were shipped frozen or at room temperature prior to DNA extraction.

The sample originates from a study of blood T cell repertoires in COVID-19 (dated by TCRdb to between 2020 and 2021). Study-wide context: Samples from collaborators originated in the United States, Italy and Spain and spanned both the acute and convalescent phases of COVID-19. The samples were drawn from the first 160 participants of the ongoing ImmuneRACE study and from more than 1,000 subjects provided by 6 global collaborators. The material from the prospective study consisted of cDNA or gDNA derived from T cells, B-cell-depleted T cells, or PBMCs. The dataset comprised deeply sampled blood TCRbeta repertoires from subjects exposed to, actively infected with, or recovered from COVID-19. Where HLA class I and class II types were available, the types were taken from metadata supplied by the sample provider, not from assay-based typing. The repertoires were released in a freely available public database meant as a resource for research on the immune response to SARS-CoV-2. The sample metadata nearly always contained a de-identified subject ID, COVID-19 status, age in years and sex. General conclusions and limits of the study: Clinical and demographic metadata were provided uncurated, with the amount varying by source and participant.

The receptor's source is a man aged 60-69 years who had recovered from COVID-19. The sequence joins TRBV24-1 to TRBJ2-7; 11 central nucleotides agree with TRBD1. Source material: PBMCs or T cells enriched from blood (not recorded which). The CDR3 in this case is CATSAGTGGSYEQYF. The nucleotide sequence reads as follows: TGTGCCACCAGTGCTGGGACAGGGGGGTCGTACGAGCAGTACTTC.